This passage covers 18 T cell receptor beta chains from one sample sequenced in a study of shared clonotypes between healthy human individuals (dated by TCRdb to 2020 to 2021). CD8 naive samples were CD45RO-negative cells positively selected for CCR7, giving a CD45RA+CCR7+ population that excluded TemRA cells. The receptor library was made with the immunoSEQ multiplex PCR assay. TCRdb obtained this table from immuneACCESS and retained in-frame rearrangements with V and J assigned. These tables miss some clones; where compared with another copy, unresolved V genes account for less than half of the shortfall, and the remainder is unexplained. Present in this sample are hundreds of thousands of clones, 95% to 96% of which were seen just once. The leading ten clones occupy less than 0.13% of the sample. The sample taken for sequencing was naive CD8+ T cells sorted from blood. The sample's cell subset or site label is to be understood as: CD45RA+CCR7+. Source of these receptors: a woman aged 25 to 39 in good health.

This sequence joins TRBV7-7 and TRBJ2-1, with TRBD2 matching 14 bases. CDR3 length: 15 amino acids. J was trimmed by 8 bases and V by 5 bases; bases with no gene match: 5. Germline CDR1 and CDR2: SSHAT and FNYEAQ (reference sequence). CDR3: CASSLGTSGSYEQFF. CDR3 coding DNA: TGTGCCAGCAGCCTCGGGACTAGCGGGAGCTATGAGCAGTTCTTC.

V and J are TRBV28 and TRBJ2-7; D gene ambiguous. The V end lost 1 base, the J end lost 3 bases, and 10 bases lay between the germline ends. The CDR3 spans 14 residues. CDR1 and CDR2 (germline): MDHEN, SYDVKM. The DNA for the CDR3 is TGTGCCAGCAGTTTATCCGCAGTGAGCTACGAGCAGTACTTC. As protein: CASSLSAVSYEQYF.

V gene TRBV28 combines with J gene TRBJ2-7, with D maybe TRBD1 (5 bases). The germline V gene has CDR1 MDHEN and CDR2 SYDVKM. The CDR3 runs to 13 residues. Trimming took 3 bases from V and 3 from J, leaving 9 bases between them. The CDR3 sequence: CASSFQGFYEQYF. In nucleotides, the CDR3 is TGTGCCAGCAGTTTTCAGGGATTCTACGAGCAGTACTTC.

CDR3 amino acids: CASSLSAGARGYGYTF. The CDR3 DNA reads TGTGCCAGCAGTTTATCGGCCGGGGCCAGAGGGTATGGCTACACCTTC. V gene TRBV27 combines with J gene TRBJ1-2; tentative D call: TRBD1 (5 bases). CDR1 and CDR2 (germline): MNHEY, SMNVEV (reference sequence). The CDR3 loop spans 16 amino acids. Trimming pared 0 bases from V and 5 bases from J, leaving 16 bases between.

The CDR3 DNA follows: TGTGCCAGCAGCCCACAGGCCAATGAGCAGTTCTTC. It codes for CASSPQANEQFF. The V gene is TRBV5-4, the J gene TRBJ2-1; a possible D gene is TRBD1 (5 bases). Germline V lookup: CDR1 SGHNT, CDR2 YYREEE (reference sequence). Trimming took 4 bases from V and 6 from J, leaving 8 bases between them. This CDR3 spans 12 amino acids.

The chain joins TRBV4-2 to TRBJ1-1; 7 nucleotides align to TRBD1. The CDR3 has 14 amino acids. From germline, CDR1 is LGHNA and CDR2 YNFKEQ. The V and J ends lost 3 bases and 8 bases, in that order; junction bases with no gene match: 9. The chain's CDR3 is CASSHLGTEQEAFF. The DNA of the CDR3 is TGTGCCAGCAGCCATCTCGGGACAGAGCAAGAAGCTTTCTTT.

Written as DNA, the CDR3 is TGTGCCAGCAGTTTCCCCCCCGCGGGGGTGACTGAAGCTTTCTTT. Residues: CASSFPPAGVTEAFF. This chain connects TRBV28 to TRBJ1-1, with D possibly TRBD1 on 5 matching bases. The CDR3 consists of 15 residues. Germline CDR1 is MDHEN and CDR2 is SYDVKM. With 3 bases removed from V and 5 bases from J, the gap between germline ends came to 16 bases.

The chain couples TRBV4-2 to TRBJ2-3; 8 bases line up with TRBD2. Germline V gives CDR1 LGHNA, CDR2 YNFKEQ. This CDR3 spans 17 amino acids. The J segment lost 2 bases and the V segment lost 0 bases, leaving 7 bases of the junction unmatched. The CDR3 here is CASSQDRVAGLTDTQYF. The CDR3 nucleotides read TGTGCCAGCAGCCAAGATAGAGTAGCGGGGCTCACAGATACGCAGTATTTT.

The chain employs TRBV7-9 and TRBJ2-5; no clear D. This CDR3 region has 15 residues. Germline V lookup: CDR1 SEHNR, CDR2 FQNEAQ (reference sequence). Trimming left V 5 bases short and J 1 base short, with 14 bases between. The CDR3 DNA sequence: TGTGCCAGCAGCCCAACTCCCGGGCCCCAAGAGACCCAGTACTTC. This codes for CASSPTPGPQETQYF.

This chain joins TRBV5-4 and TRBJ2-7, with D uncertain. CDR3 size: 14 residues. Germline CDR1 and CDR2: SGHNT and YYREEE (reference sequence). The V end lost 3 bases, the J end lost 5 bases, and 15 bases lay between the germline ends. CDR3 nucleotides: TGTGCCAGCAGCTCGGGTGTTCCGCCCCACGAGCAGTACTTC. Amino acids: CASSSGVPPHEQYF.

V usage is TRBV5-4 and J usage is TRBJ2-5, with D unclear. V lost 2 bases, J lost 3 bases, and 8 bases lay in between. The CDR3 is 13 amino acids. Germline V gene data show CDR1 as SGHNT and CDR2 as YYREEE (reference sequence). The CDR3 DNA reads TGTGCCAGCAGCTTCGAATCCGAAGAGACCCAGTACTTC. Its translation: CASSFESEETQYF.

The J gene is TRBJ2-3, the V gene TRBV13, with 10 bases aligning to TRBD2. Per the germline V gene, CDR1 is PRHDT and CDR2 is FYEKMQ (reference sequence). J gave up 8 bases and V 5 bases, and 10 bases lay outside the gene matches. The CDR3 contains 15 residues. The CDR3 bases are TGTGCCAGCAGCGAAGGCTCTAGCGGGAGAGGTACGCAGTATTTT. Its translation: CASSEGSSGRGTQYF.

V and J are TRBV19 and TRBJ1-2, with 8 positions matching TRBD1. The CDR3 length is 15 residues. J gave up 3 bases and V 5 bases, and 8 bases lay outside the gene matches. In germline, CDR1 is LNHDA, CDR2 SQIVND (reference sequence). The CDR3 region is CASSGGQGLHYGYTF. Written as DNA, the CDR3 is TGTGCCAGTAGTGGAGGACAGGGATTGCACTATGGCTACACCTTC. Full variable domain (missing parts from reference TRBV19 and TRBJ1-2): DGGITQSPKYLFRKEGQNVTLSCEQNLNHDAMYWYRQDPGQGLRLIYYSQIVNDFQKGDIAEGYSVSREKKESFPLTVTSAQKNPTAFYLCASSGGQGLHYGYTFGSGTRLTVV.

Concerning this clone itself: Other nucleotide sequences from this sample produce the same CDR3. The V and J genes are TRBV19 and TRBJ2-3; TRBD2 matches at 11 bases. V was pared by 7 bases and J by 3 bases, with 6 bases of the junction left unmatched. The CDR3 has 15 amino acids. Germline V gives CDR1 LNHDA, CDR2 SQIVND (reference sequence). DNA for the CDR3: TGTGCCAGTACCCCCGGGACTAGCGGTACAGATACGCAGTATTTT. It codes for CASTPGTSGTDTQYF. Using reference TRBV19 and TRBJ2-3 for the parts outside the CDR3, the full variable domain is DGGITQSPKYLFRKEGQNVTLSCEQNLNHDAMYWYRQDPGQGLRLIYYSQIVNDFQKGDIAEGYSVSREKKESFPLTVTSAQKNPTAFYLCASTPGTSGTDTQYFGPGTRLTVL.

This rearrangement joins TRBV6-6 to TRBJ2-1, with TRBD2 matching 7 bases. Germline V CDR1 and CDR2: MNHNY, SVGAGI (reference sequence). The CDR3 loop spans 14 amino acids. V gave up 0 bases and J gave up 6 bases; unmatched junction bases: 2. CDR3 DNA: TGTGCCAGCAGTTACTCTAGGACTAGCAATGAGCAGTTCTTC. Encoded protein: CASSYSRTSNEQFF.

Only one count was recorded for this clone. As DNA, the CDR3 is TGTGCCAGCAGCTTAACGGGAGGAAACCAAGAGACCCAGTACTTC. Amino acid sequence: CASSLTGGNQETQYF. The chain carries TRBV7-3 and TRBJ2-5; D may be TRBD2 (6 bases). CDR1 and CDR2 from the germline V gene are SGHTA and FQGTGA. V was clipped by 0 bases and J by 0 bases, with 8 bases between them. The CDR3 contains 15 residues.

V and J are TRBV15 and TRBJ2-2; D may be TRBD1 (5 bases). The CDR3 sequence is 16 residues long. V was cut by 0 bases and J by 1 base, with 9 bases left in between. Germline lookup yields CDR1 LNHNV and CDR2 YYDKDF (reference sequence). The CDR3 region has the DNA TGTGCCACCAGCAGAGATGCAGGGTTGAACACCGGGGAGCTGTTTTTT. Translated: CATSRDAGLNTGELFF.

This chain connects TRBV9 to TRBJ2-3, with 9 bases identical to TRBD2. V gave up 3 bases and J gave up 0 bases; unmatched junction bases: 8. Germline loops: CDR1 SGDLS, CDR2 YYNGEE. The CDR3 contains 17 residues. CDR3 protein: CASSAETSGQSTDTQYF. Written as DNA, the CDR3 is TGTGCCAGCAGCGCCGAGACTAGCGGACAAAGCACAGATACGCAGTATTTT.